Sequencing of this T cell receptor beta chain was carried out in a study of blood T cell repertoires in COVID-19. The CDR3 is 13 residues long. Trimming removed 1 base from V and 4 bases from J, with 8 bases in between. From germline, CDR1 is SGHTA and CDR2 FQGNSA. In the original workflow: Reference gene primer amplification gave estimated nucleated cell counts. This table comes from immunoSEQ multiplex PCR, and its TCRdb copy is limited to in-frame clones, with some not included. V, J and clone size reflect that table, while D and trimming were determined from the DNA. The sample carries some 180,000 clones, more than 70% recorded once.

The TCR was taken from an elderly woman with active or convalescent COVID-19. The chain carries TRBV7-2 and TRBJ2-7; D not certain. The sequenced sample was peripheral blood. The CDR3 nucleotides read TGTGCCAGCAGCTTAGGGGCATCTTACGAGCAGTACTTC. Amino acid sequence: CASSLGASYEQYF.